The rows below give T cell receptor beta chains drawn from one sample of a study of response to subunit inactivated influenza vaccine. TCRdb reprocessed the RT-PCR reads with MiXCR, giving one entry per CDR3 protein. The sample lists some 600,000 distinct CDR3 sequences, about 14% seen once, with approximately 7.6% in the top ten. The sample was PBMCs from blood, taken 14 to 15 days before vaccination. The source is a man in his fifties or sixties who received an inactivated influenza vaccine. Both conserved end residues are part of each CDR3. The D gene is left open where the match is weak. Where a row states a size, it is once, few, many or the class of an expanded clone; other rows omit it.

V: TRBV29-1; size: -; D: -; J: TRBJ2-7; DNA: TGCAGCGTTGGGTTAGATCTGGGGCAGCGGGCAAAGTGGGGGAGCTCCTACGAGCAGTACTTC; CDR3: CSVGLDLGQRAKWGSSYEQYF
V: TRBV12-3/TRBV12-4; size: once; D: TRBD1; J: TRBJ2-4; DNA: TGTGCCAGCAGTTCCCGCCAGGGACAGGGGGGCTTTTTAGCCAAAAACATTCAGTACTTC; CDR3: CASSSRQGQGGFLAKNIQYF
V: TRBV5-1; size: -; D: -; J: TRBJ2-1; DNA: TGCGCCAGCAGCCAAGGACAGTACTCCTACAATGAGCAGTTCTTC; CDR3: CASSQGQYSYNEQFF
V: TRBV29-1; size: few; D: -; J: TRBJ2-5; DNA: TGCAGCGTCCGCCCTTCGTATGACCAAGAGACCCAGTACTTC; CDR3: CSVRPSYDQETQYF
V: TRBV12-3/TRBV12-4; size: many; D: TRBD1; J: TRBJ2-3; DNA: TGTGCCAGCAGTGCGGGACAGGGGACAGATACGCAGTATTTT; CDR3: CASSAGQGTDTQYF
V: TRBV11-2; size: many; D: TRBD2; J: TRBJ2-1; DNA: TGTGCCAGCAGCTTCGGGGGGGAAAGGGTCAATGAGCAGTTCTTC; CDR3: CASSFGGERVNEQFF
V: TRBV4-2; size: few; D: TRBD2; J: TRBJ2-1; DNA: TGTGCCAGCAGCCAAGATCCGGGGGGGCCAAATGAGCAGTTCTTC; CDR3: CASSQDPGGPNEQFF
V: TRBV11-2; size: few; D: -; J: TRBJ1-1; DNA: TGTGCCAGCAGCTTAGAGAGGGGCACCCACACTGAAGCTTTCTTT; CDR3: CASSLERGTHTEAFF
V: TRBV12-3/TRBV12-4; size: few; D: TRBD1; J: TRBJ2-1; DNA: TGTGCCAGCAGTTTGCGACAGGGCAACTCCTACAATGAGCAGTTCTTC; CDR3: CASSLRQGNSYNEQFF
V: TRBV7-2; size: -; D: -; J: TRBJ2-7; DNA: TGTGCCAGCAGCTTAGTAACCGCCCCCGAGCAGTACTTC; CDR3: CASSLVTAPEQYF
V: TRBV5-1; size: -; D: TRBD2; J: TRBJ2-7; DNA: TGCGCCAGCAGCTTGTGCGGTTCTAGCGGGGGTTTCTACGAGCAGTACTTC; CDR3: CASSLCGSSGGFYEQYF
V: TRBV27; size: few; D: TRBD2; J: TRBJ2-5; DNA: TGTGCCAGCAGCCCGAGGGGACTAGAGGGTTTCTGGGAGACCCAGTACTTC; CDR3: CASSPRGLEGFWETQYF
V: TRBV5-5; size: few; D: -; J: TRBJ2-7; DNA: TGTGCCAGCAGCTTCGGACGGACCCTCTACGAGCAGTACTTC; CDR3: CASSFGRTLYEQYF
V: TRBV7-9; size: few; D: TRBD2; J: TRBJ2-1; DNA: TGTGCCAGCAGCTTGGACCAACTAGCGAGAGGGCGTAATGAGCAGTTCTTC; CDR3: CASSLDQLARGRNEQFF
V: TRBV14; size: -; D: -; J: TRBJ1-2; DNA: TGTGCCAGCAGCCCCTGGACAAATCCCGTGTATGGCTACACCTTC; CDR3: CASSPWTNPVYGYTF
V: TRBV5-1; size: many; D: TRBD1; J: TRBJ2-1; DNA: TGCGCCAGCACCGTCACAGGGGCCTCCTACAATGAGCAGTTCTTC; CDR3: CASTVTGASYNEQFF
V: TRBV25-1; size: -; D: -; J: TRBJ2-1; DNA: TGTGCCAGCAGGGGGGGGGCAAGGTACAATGAGCAGTTCTTC; CDR3: CASRGGARYNEQFF
V: TRBV12-3/TRBV12-4; size: few; D: -; J: TRBJ2-7; DNA: TGTGCCAGCAGCCCAGACCCTGGCGAGCAGTACTTC; CDR3: CASSPDPGEQYF
V: TRBV5-1; size: few; D: TRBD2; J: TRBJ2-1; DNA: TGCGCCAGCAACCCTAGCGGGGTTCACTATGAGCAGTTCTTC; CDR3: CASNPSGVHYEQFF
V: TRBV5-1; size: few; D: TRBD1; J: TRBJ2-1; DNA: TGCGCCAGCAGCGCACACAGGGGCAATGAGCAGTTCTTC; CDR3: CASSAHRGNEQFF
V: TRBV6-5; size: -; D: TRBD2; J: TRBJ2-1; DNA: TGTGCCAGCAGTTCGACTAGCGGGAGATTCCCCCACAATGAGCAGTTCTTC; CDR3: CASSSTSGRFPHNEQFF
V: TRBV6-2/TRBV6-3; size: once; D: -; J: TRBJ1-4; DNA: TGTGCCAGCAGTTACTCACCATCTGCTGAAAAACTGTTTTTT; CDR3: CASSYSPSAEKLFF
V: TRBV7-2; size: few; D: -; J: TRBJ2-1; DNA: TGTGCCAGCAGCCAGCGGTCGGGCGGGCCCAATGAGCAGTTCTTC; CDR3: CASSQRSGGPNEQFF
V: TRBV11-2; size: many; D: -; J: TRBJ1-4; DNA: TGTGCCAGCAGCTTAATGCGGACAGCAACTAATGAAAAACTGTTTTTT; CDR3: CASSLMRTATNEKLFF
V: TRBV12-3/TRBV12-4; size: -; D: TRBD1; J: TRBJ1-4; DNA: TGTGCCAGCAGCCGACAACAGGGGTTTAATGAAAAACTGTTTTTT; CDR3: CASSRQQGFNEKLFF
V: TRBV28; size: -; D: TRBD2; J: TRBJ2-1; DNA: TGTGCCAGCAGTTTAGGCGGGGGTGGGAATGAGCAGTTCTTC; CDR3: CASSLGGGGNEQFF
V: TRBV12-3/TRBV12-4; size: -; D: -; J: TRBJ1-4; DNA: TGTGCCAGCAGCCGCGGCAATAATGAAAAACTGTTTTTT; CDR3: CASSRGNNEKLFF
V: TRBV29-1; size: few; D: -; J: TRBJ2-1; DNA: TGCAGCGCTCGAGATCGGGGGCAGAATGAGCAGTTCTTC; CDR3: CSARDRGQNEQFF
V: TRBV3-1; size: few; D: -; J: TRBJ2-2; DNA: TGTGCCAGCAGCCACGATCTACAGGGCACCGGGGAGCTGTTTTTT; CDR3: CASSHDLQGTGELFF
V: TRBV9; size: -; D: TRBD1; J: TRBJ2-5; DNA: TGTGCCAGCAGCGTAGGGGGGACAGAAGAGACCCAGTACTTC; CDR3: CASSVGGTEETQYF
V: TRBV10-3; size: -; D: -; J: TRBJ2-1; DNA: TGTGCCATCAGCATTAGCGGTAACTACAATGAGCAGTTCTTC; CDR3: CAISISGNYNEQFF
V: TRBV20-1; size: -; D: TRBD1; J: TRBJ1-5; DNA: TGCAGTGCTAGTCTTTATGCCGGACAGGGTAGCAATCAGCCCCAGCATTTT; CDR3: CSASLYAGQGSNQPQHF
V: TRBV7-2; size: -; D: -; J: TRBJ1-1; DNA: TGTGCCAGCAGCTATAGACCGAACACTGAAGCTTTCTTT; CDR3: CASSYRPNTEAFF
V: TRBV5-5; size: -; D: TRBD1; J: TRBJ2-2; DNA: TGTGCCAGCAGCTTGTCGCAGGGGGTAACCGGGGAGCTGTTTTTT; CDR3: CASSLSQGVTGELFF
V: TRBV14; size: few; D: TRBD1; J: TRBJ2-5; DNA: TGTGCCAGCAGACCCACAGGGGGCGGCGAGACCCAGTACTTC; CDR3: CASRPTGGGETQYF
V: TRBV5-5; size: -; D: -; J: TRBJ2-5; DNA: TGTGCCAGCAGCCTGGCTAAAAGAGGGGCAGGAATACAAGAGACCCAGTACTTC; CDR3: CASSLAKRGAGIQETQYF
V: TRBV6-2/TRBV6-3; size: few; D: -; J: TRBJ2-1; DNA: TGTGCCAGCAGGCACGCCTGGGGACGACAGTTTAATTTCAATGAGCAGTTCTTC; CDR3: CASRHAWGRQFNFNEQFF
V: TRBV24-1; size: once; D: TRBD2; J: TRBJ2-5; DNA: TGTGCCGCCAGTGGCGGGGGACTGACCCAAGAGACCCAGTACTTC; CDR3: CAASGGGLTQETQYF
V: TRBV20-1; size: few; D: -; J: TRBJ2-2; DNA: TGCAGTGCTGAACGTCCGTTGAGTTCCGCCGGGGAGCTGTTTTTT; CDR3: CSAERPLSSAGELFF
V: TRBV4-3; size: few; D: TRBD2; J: TRBJ2-1; DNA: TGCGCCAGCAGCCCCCTAAACAAGGGAGGGGATGAGCAGTTCTTC; CDR3: CASSPLNKGGDEQFF
V: TRBV5-1; size: -; D: TRBD1; J: TRBJ2-3; DNA: TGCGCCAGCAGCTCCAGACAGGGGCTTGTGGAAGATACGCAGTATTTT; CDR3: CASSSRQGLVEDTQYF
V: TRBV27; size: -; D: -; J: TRBJ2-6; DNA: TGTGCCAGCAGGCAGGTCTCTGGGGCCAACGTCCTGACTTTC; CDR3: CASRQVSGANVLTF
V: TRBV28; size: few; D: -; J: TRBJ2-1; DNA: TGTGCCAGCAGTTTTGGGAGGGGGGGCAGGAATGAGCAGTTCTTC; CDR3: CASSFGRGGRNEQFF
V: TRBV5-1; size: many; D: -; J: TRBJ2-2; DNA: TGCGCCAGCAGCCCGGACAGCGCGGCCACCGGGGAGCTGTTTTTT; CDR3: CASSPDSAATGELFF
V: TRBV5-1; size: -; D: -; J: TRBJ2-3; DNA: TGCGCCAGCAGCTTGTTTGCGGATCTAACCACAGATACGCAGTATTTT; CDR3: CASSLFADLTTDTQYF
V: TRBV10-3; size: few; D: TRBD1; J: TRBJ2-7; DNA: TGTGCCATCAGCGTGGCCGGGACAGCAACCTACGAGCAGTACTTC; CDR3: CAISVAGTATYEQYF
V: TRBV6-5; size: -; D: -; J: TRBJ1-2; DNA: TGTGCCAGCAGTTTACGAGGATGGGGGGCTGGTAACTATGGCTACACCTTC; CDR3: CASSLRGWGAGNYGYTF
V: TRBV7-9; size: many; D: -; J: TRBJ2-1; DNA: TGTGCCAGCAGCCCCGTCCGGCGGAACAATGAGCAGTTCTTC; CDR3: CASSPVRRNNEQFF
V: TRBV4-3; size: -; D: -; J: TRBJ1-1; DNA: TGCGCCAGCAGCCAAGCGGACAGAACTGAAGCTTTCTTT; CDR3: CASSQADRTEAFF
V: TRBV4-1; size: -; D: TRBD2; J: TRBJ2-7; DNA: TGCGCCAGCAGCCAAGATCGATCGGGGGGCTCCTACGAGCAGTACTTC; CDR3: CASSQDRSGGSYEQYF
V: TRBV15; size: few; D: TRBD2; J: TRBJ2-3; DNA: TGTGCCACCAGCTTCCTGACTAGCGGCACAGATACGCAGTATTTT; CDR3: CATSFLTSGTDTQYF
V: TRBV28; size: -; D: TRBD2; J: TRBJ2-7; DNA: TGTGCCAGCAGTTTTCATAGCGGGATAGACTCCTACGAGCAGTACTTC; CDR3: CASSFHSGIDSYEQYF
V: TRBV29-1; size: many; D: -; J: TRBJ2-2; DNA: TGCAGCGTTGAATTAAGGGCACAGGGGAACACCGGGGAGCTGTTTTTT; CDR3: CSVELRAQGNTGELFF
V: TRBV10-3; size: -; D: TRBD1; J: TRBJ2-2; DNA: TGTGCCATCAGGGGACAGGGGGCGCGCACCGGGGAGCTGTTTTTT; CDR3: CAIRGQGARTGELFF
V: TRBV10-3; size: few; D: -; J: TRBJ2-1; DNA: TGTGCCATCGGGTCCACGGCTTACAATGAGCAGTTCTTC; CDR3: CAIGSTAYNEQFF
V: TRBV6-5; size: few; D: TRBD1; J: TRBJ2-3; DNA: TGTGCCAGCAGTTACTGGAGGACAGGGGGAGGAACAGATACGCAGTATTTT; CDR3: CASSYWRTGGGTDTQYF
V: TRBV29-1; size: many; D: -; J: TRBJ2-5; DNA: TGCAGCGTTGGGGCAGTACTTCTACAAGAGACCCAGTACTTC; CDR3: CSVGAVLLQETQYF
V: TRBV5-1; size: -; D: -; J: TRBJ1-2; DNA: TGCGCCAGCAGCCCGGCGGGGTCCGGCTACACCTTC; CDR3: CASSPAGSGYTF
V: TRBV28; size: few; D: TRBD2; J: TRBJ2-3; DNA: TGTGCCAGCAGTTCACCAGGGACTAGCTCGAGAGATACGCAGTATTTT; CDR3: CASSSPGTSSRDTQYF
V: TRBV28; size: -; D: TRBD2; J: TRBJ2-1; DNA: TGTGCCACCGTCTTGACTAGCGGGAGGGCCCTGGGGAACAATGAGCAGTTCTTC; CDR3: CATVLTSGRALGNNEQFF